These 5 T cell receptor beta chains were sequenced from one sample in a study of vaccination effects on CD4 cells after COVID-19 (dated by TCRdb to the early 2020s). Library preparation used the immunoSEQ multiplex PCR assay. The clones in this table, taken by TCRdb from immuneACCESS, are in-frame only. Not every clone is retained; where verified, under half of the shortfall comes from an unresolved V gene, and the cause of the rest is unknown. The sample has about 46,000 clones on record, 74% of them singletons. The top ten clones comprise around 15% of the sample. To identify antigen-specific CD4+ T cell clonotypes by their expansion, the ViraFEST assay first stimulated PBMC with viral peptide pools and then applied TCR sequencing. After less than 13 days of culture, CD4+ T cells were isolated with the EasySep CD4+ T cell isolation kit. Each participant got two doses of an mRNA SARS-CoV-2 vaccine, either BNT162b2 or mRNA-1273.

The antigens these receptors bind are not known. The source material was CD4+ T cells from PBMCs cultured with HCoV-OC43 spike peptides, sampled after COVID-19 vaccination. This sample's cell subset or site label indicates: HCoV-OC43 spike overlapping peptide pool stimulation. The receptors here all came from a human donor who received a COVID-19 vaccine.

The CDR3 sequence is CASSLDQTGNTIYF. CDR3 DNA sequence: TGTGCCAGCAGCTTGGACCAGACTGGAAACACCATATATTTT. The V call is TRBV5-4, the J call TRBJ1-3, with unresolved D. Germline assignment: CDR1 SGHNT and CDR2 YYREEE (reference sequence). Trimming stripped 0 bases from V and 2 bases from J, with 6 bases between. The CDR3 is 14 residues long.

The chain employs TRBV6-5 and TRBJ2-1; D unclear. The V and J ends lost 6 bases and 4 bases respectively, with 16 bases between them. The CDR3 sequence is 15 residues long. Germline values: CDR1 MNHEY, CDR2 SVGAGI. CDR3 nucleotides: TGTGCCAGCAGCCGAATAGGGAACAGTTACAATGAGCAGTTCTTC. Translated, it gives CASSRIGNSYNEQFF.

The CDR3 loop reads CASSYAGTDYNYGYTF. DNA of the CDR3: TGTGCCAGCAGTTACGCCGGGACAGACTATAACTATGGCTACACCTTC. The chain has TRBV6-5 and TRBJ1-2, with 7 bases that match TRBD1. The CDR3 is 16 residues long. CDR1 is MNHEY and CDR2 is SVGAGI in the germline V gene. J gave up 1 base and V 2 bases, and 7 bases lay outside the gene matches.

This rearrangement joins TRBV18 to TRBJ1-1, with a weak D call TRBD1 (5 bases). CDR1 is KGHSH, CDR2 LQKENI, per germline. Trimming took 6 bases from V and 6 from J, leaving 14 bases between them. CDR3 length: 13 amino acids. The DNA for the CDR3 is TGTGCCAGCTCTCCATTCGCACAGGCTGAAGCTTTCTTT. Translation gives CASSPFAQAEAFF.

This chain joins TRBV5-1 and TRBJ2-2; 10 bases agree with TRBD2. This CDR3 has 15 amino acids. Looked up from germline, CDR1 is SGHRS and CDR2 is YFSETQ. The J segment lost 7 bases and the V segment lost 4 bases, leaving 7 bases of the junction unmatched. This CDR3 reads CASSVGTSVVGELFF. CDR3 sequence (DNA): TGCGCCAGCAGCGTCGGGACTAGCGTAGTCGGGGAGCTGTTTTTT.